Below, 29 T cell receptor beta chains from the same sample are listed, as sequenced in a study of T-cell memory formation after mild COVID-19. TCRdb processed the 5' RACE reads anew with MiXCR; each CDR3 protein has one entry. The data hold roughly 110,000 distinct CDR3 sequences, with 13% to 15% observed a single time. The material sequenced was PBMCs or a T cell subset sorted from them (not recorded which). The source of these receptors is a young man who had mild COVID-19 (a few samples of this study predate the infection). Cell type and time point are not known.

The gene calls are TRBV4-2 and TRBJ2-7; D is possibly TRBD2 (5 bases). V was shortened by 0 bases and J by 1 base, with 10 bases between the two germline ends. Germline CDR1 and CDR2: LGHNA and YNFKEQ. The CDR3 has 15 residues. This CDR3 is CASSQEAAGSYEQYF. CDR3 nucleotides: TGTGCCAGCAGCCAAGAAGCGGCAGGTTCCTACGAGCAGTACTTC.

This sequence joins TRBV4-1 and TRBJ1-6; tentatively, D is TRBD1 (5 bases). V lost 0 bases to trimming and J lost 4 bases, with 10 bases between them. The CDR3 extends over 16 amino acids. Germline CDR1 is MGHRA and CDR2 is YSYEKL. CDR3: CASSQEWGRYNSPLHF. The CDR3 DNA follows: TGCGCCAGCAGCCAAGAATGGGGCAGGTATAATTCACCCCTCCACTTT.

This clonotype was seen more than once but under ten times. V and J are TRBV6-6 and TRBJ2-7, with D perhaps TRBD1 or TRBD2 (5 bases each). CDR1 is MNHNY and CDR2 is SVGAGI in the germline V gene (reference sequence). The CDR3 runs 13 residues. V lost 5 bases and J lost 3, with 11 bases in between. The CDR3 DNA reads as TGTGCCAGCAGTGCCCTGAGGGGCTACGAGCAGTACTTC. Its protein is CASSALRGYEQYF.

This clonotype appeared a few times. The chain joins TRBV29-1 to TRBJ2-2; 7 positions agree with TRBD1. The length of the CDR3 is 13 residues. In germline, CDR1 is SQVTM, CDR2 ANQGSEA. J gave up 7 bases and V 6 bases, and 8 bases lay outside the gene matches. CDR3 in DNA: TGCAGCGTCCTGACAGGGTTGGGCGGGGAGCTGTTTTTT. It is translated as CSVLTGLGGELFF.

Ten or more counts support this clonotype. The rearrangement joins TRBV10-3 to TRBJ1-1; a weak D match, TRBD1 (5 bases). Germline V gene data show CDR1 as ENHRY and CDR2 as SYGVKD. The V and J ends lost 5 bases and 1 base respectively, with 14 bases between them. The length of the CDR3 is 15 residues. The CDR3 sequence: CAISSRDGGNTEAFF. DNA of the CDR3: TGTGCCATCAGTTCCCGGGATGGGGGGAACACTGAAGCTTTCTTT.

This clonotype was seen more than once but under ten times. This CDR3 reads CATNIGANYGYTF. The DNA of the CDR3 is TGTGCCACGAATATAGGAGCTAACTATGGCTACACCTTC. This chain joins TRBV19 and TRBJ1-2; no clear D gene. Germline assignment: CDR1 LNHDA and CDR2 SQIVND (reference sequence). This CDR3 comprises 13 residues. V gave up 10 bases and J gave up 0 bases, with 12 bases separating them.

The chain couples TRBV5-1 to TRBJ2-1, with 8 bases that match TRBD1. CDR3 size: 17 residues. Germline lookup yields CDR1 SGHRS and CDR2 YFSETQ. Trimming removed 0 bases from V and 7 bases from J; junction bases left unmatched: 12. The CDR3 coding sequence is TGCGCCAGCAGCTTGGTGTTTGGACAGGGTAAATCGAATGAGCAGTTCTTC. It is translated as CASSLVFGQGKSNEQFF.

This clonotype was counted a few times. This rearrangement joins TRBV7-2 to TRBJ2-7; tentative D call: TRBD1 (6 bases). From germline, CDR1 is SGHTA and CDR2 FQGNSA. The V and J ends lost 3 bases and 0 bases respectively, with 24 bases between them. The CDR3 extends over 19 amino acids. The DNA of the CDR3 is TGTGCCAGCAGCTTCCCCAGAGAGGGTGGGGGACACAGCTCCTACGAGCAGTACTTC. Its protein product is CASSFPREGGGHSSYEQYF.

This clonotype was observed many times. The chain's CDR3 is CASSLAPTYEQYV. In nucleotides, the CDR3 is TGCGCCAGCAGCTTGGCACCAACCTACGAGCAGTACGTC. The chain uses TRBV5-1 and TRBJ2-7, with D uncertain. CDR1 SGHRS and CDR2 YFSETQ come from the germline V gene. The CDR3 runs to 13 residues. V was pared by 0 bases and J by 2 bases, with 6 bases between.

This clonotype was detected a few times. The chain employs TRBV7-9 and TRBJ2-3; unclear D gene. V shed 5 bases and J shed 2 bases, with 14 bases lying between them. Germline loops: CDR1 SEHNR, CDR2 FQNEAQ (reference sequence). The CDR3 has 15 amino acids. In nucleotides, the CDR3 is TGTGCCAGCAGCCCCTCCGAGGTCCTCACAGATACGCAGTATTTT. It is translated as CASSPSEVLTDTQYF.

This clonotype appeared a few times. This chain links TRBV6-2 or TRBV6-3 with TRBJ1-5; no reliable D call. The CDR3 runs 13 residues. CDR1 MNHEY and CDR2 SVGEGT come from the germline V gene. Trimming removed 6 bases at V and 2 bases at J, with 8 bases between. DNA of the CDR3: TGTGCCAGCAGCATTTGGGGCAATCAGCCCCAGCATTTT. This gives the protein CASSIWGNQPQHF.

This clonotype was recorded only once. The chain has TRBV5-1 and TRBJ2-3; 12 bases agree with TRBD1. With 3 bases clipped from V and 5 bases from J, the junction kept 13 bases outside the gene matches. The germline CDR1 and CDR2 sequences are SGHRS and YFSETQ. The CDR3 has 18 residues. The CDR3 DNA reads TGCGCCAGCAGCTCCGGGACAGGGGGCGAGATAGGGCAAGATACGCAGTATTTT. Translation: CASSSGTGGEIGQDTQYF.

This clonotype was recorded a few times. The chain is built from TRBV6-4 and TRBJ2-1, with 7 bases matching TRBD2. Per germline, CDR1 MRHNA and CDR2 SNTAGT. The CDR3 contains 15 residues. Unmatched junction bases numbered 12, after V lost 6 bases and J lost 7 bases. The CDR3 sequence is CASSDEAGEGNEQFF. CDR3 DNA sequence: TGTGCCAGCAGCGACGAGGCGGGGGAAGGTAATGAGCAGTTCTTC.

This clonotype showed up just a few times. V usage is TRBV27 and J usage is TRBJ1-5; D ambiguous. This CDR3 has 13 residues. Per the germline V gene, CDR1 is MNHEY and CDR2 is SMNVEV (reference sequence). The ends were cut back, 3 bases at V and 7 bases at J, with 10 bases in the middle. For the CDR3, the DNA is TGTGCCAGCAGTTTCGGGGTCTTACAGCCCCAGCATTTT. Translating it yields CASSFGVLQPQHF.

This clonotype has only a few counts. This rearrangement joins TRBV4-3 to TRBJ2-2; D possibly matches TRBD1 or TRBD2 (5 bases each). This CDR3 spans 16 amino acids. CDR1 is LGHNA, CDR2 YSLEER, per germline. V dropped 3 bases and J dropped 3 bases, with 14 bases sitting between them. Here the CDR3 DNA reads TGCGCCAGCAGCCATCCACCGGGACCATACACCGGGGAGCTGTTTTTT. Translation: CASSHPPGPYTGELFF.

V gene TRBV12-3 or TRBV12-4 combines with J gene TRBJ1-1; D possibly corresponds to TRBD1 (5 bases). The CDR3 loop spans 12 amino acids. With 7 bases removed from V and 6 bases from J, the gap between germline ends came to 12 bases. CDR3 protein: CASTGGSAEAFF. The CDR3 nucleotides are TGTGCCAGCACCGGGGGGTCGGCTGAAGCTTTCTTT.

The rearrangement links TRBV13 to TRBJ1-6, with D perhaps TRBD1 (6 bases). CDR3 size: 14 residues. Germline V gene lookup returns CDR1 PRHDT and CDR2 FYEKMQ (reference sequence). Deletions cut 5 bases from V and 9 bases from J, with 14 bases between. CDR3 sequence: CASSPGGQASPLHF. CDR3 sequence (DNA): TGTGCCAGCAGCCCGGGGGGACAAGCTTCACCCCTCCACTTT.

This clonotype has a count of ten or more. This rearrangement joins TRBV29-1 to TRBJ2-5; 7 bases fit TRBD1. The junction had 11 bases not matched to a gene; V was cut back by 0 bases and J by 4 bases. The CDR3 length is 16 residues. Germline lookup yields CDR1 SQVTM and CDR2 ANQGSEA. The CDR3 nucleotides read TGCAGCGTTGAAGACAGGTGGAGACAGGGTGTAGAGACCCAGTACTTC. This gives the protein CSVEDRWRQGVETQYF.

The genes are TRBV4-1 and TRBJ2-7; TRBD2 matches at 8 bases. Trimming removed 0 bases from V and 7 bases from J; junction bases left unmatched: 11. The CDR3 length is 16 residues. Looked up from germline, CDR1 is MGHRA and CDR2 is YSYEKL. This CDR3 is CASSQDRVAGWGEQYV. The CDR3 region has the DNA TGCGCCAGCAGCCAAGATCGGGTAGCGGGGTGGGGTGAGCAGTACGTC.

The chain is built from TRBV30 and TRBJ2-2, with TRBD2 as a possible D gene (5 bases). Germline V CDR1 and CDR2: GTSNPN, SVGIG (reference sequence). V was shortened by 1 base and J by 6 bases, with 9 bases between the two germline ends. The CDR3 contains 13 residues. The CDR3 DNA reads TGTGCCTGGAGTGCCGGGATCTCCGGGGAGCTGTTTTTT. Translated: CAWSAGISGELFF. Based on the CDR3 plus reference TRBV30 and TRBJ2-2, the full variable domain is SQTIHQWPATLVQPVGSPLSLECTVEGTSNPNLYWYRQAAGRGLQLLFYSVGIGQISSEVPQNLSASRPQDRQFILSSKKLLLSDSGFYLCAWSAGISGELFFGEGSRLTVL.

Here the CDR3 DNA reads TGTGCCAGCAGTTTACCTAGCGAAGGGGGGGCAGCTTTTGCGCGTGAGCAGTTCTTC. Translated: CASSLPSEGGAAFAREQFF. The J gene is TRBJ2-1, the V gene TRBV28; perhaps TRBD2 as D (7 bases). CDR1 and CDR2 (germline): MDHEN, SYDVKM. The CDR3 covers 19 residues. Trimming removed 2 bases at V and 9 bases at J, with 29 bases between.

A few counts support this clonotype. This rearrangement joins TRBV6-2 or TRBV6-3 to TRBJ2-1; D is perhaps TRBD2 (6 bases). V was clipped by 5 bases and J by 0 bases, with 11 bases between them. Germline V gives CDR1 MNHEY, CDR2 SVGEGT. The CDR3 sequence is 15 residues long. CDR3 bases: TGTGCCAGCAGTGGAGCGGGTTACTCCTACAATGAGCAGTTCTTC. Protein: CASSGAGYSYNEQFF.

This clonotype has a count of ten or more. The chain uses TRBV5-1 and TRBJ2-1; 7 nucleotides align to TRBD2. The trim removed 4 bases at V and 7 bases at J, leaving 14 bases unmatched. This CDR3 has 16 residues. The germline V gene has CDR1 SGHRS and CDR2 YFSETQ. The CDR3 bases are TGCGCCAGCAGCCCGGAATGGGGGGGTGTCGTTAATGAGCAGTTCTTC. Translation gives CASSPEWGGVVNEQFF.

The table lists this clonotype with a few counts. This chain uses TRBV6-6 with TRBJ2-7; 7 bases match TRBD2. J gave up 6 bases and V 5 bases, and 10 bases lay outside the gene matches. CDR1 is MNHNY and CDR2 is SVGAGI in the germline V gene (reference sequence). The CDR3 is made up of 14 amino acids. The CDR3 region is CASSTGLSLGEQYV. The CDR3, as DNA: TGTGCCAGCAGTACGGGACTATCCCTCGGCGAGCAGTACGTC.

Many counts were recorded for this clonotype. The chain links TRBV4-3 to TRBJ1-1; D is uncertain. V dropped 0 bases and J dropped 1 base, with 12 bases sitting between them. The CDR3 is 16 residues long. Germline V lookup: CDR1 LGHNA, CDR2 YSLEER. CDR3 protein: CASSQEKTESNTEAFF. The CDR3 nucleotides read TGCGCCAGCAGCCAAGAAAAGACGGAGTCGAACACTGAAGCTTTCTTT.

The CDR3 region is CASSPGLARNEQFF. As DNA, the CDR3 is TGTGCCAGCAGCCCGGGACTGGCTAGGAATGAGCAGTTCTTC. V gene TRBV7-9 combines with J gene TRBJ2-1; the D gene is possibly TRBD2 (6 bases). Per germline, CDR1 SEHNR and CDR2 FQNEAQ (reference sequence). The CDR3 length is 14 residues. V shed 5 bases and J shed 7 bases, with 15 bases lying between them.

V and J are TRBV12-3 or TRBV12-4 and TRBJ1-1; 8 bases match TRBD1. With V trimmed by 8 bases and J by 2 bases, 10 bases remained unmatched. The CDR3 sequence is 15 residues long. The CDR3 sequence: CASGRTGRFNTEAFF. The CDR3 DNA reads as TGTGCCAGCGGCAGGACAGGGCGGTTTAACACTGAAGCTTTCTTT.

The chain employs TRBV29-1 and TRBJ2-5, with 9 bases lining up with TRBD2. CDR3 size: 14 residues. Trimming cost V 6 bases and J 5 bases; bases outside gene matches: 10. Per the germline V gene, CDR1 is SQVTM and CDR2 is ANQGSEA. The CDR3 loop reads CSVTLAGRGETQYF. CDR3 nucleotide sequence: TGCAGCGTAACACTAGCGGGCCGAGGGGAGACCCAGTACTTC.

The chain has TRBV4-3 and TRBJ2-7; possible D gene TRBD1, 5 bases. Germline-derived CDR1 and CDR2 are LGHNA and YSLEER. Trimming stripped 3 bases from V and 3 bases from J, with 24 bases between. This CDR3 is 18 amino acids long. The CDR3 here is CASSHVTGPARSFYEQYF. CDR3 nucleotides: TGCGCCAGCAGCCACGTCACAGGTCCAGCCCGCTCCTTCTACGAGCAGTACTTC.